The 16 T cell receptor beta chains below were found in one sample sequenced in a study of T cell responses to AZD1222 COVID-19 vaccine. The method was immunoSEQ multiplex PCR; TCRdb's version includes in-frame clones alone and lacks a portion of them. The sample has around 180,000 clones, 90% to 95% seen once. The source material was peripheral blood, sampled 28 days after the second AZD1222 dose. The receptors shown here come from an adult who received the AZD1222 COVID-19 vaccine.

The V gene is TRBV28, the J gene TRBJ1-2; 7 nucleotides line up with TRBD1. The CDR3 loop spans 14 amino acids. Germline CDR1 MDHEN, CDR2 SYDVKM. V lost 6 bases and J lost 8; bases outside the gene matches: 12. The CDR3 loop reads CASRPGQQVGGYTF. As DNA, the CDR3 is TGTGCCAGCAGGCCGGGACAGCAAGTGGGGGGCTACACCTTC.

The chain uses TRBV27 and TRBJ1-2; tentatively, D is TRBD1 (5 bases). Trimming shortened V by 5 bases and J by 3 bases, and 10 bases separated the two germline ends. Germline values: CDR1 MNHEY, CDR2 SMNVEV (reference sequence). The CDR3 sequence is 13 residues long. CDR3 sequence reads: CASSPQGDYGYTF. The CDR3 DNA reads TGTGCCAGCAGTCCCCAGGGTGACTATGGCTACACCTTC.

In DNA form, the CDR3 reads TGCAGCGTTGTAGAGACAGGGGGCTCTGAAGCTTTCTTT. Encoded protein: CSVVETGGSEAFF. The V and J genes are TRBV29-1 and TRBJ1-1; 10 positions match TRBD1. V dropped 4 bases and J dropped 6; count of bases not matched to a gene: 5. CDR3 length: 13 residues. Germline values: CDR1 SQVTM, CDR2 ANQGSEA. Using reference TRBV29-1 and TRBJ1-1 for the parts outside the CDR3, the full variable domain is SAVISQKPSRDICQRGTSLTIQCQVDSQVTMMFWYRQQPGQSLTLIATANQGSEATYESGFVIDKFPISRPNLTFSTLTVSNMSPEDSSIYLCSVVETGGSEAFFGQGTRLTVV.

The chain employs TRBV19 and TRBJ2-3; maybe TRBD1 (6 bases). This CDR3 comprises 15 residues. V was trimmed by 5 bases and J by 2 bases, leaving 14 bases between them. CDR1 is LNHDA, CDR2 SQIVND, per germline (reference sequence). CDR3 in DNA: TGTGCCAGTAGTGCCGGACAGAGTTTCACAGATACGCAGTATTTT. This translates into CASSAGQSFTDTQYF. The full variable domain, in which reference TRBV19 and TRBJ2-3 provide the parts outside the CDR3, is DGGITQSPKYLFRKEGQNVTLSCEQNLNHDAMYWYRQDPGQGLRLIYYSQIVNDFQKGDIAEGYSVSREKKESFPLTVTSAQKNPTAFYLCASSAGQSFTDTQYFGPGTRLTVL.

The V and J genes are TRBV7-2 and TRBJ2-3; weak D call: TRBD2 (6 bases). Germline CDR1 SGHTA, CDR2 FQGNSA. CDR3 length: 15 amino acids. Trimming removed 0 bases from V and 1 base from J, with 8 bases in between. The CDR3 sequence: CASSLASGGTDTQYF. The CDR3 DNA reads TGTGCCAGCAGCTTAGCGTCGGGGGGCACAGATACGCAGTATTTT. Supplemented by reference TRBV7-2 and TRBJ2-3, the full variable domain reads GAGVSQSPSNKVTEKGKDVELRCDPISGHTALYWYRQSLGQGLEFLIYFQGNSAPDKSGLPSDRFSAERTGGSVSTLTIQRTQQEDSAVYLCASSLASGGTDTQYFGPGTRLTVL.

V is TRBV3-1 (or the pseudogene TRBV3-2) and J is TRBJ1-2, with unresolved D. CDR3 length: 17 residues. Germline V gene sequence: CDR1 LGHDT, CDR2 YNNKEL (reference sequence). The germline V and J ends were trimmed by 1 base and 2 bases, with 17 bases remaining between them. CDR3 region: CASSQADRGYLNYGYTF. For the CDR3, the DNA is TGTGCCAGCAGCCAAGCGGATCGTGGCTACCTCAACTATGGCTACACCTTC.

The chain recombines TRBV11-2 with TRBJ2-3; no reliable D call. The CDR3 has 13 residues. The V gene lost 5 bases and the J gene lost 4 bases, with 10 bases spanning the gap. From germline, CDR1 is SGHAT and CDR2 FQNNGV. The CDR3 here is CASSPTTPDTQYF. CDR3 DNA: TGTGCCAGCAGCCCAACTACGCCAGATACGCAGTATTTT. Supplemented by reference TRBV11-2 and TRBJ2-3, the full variable domain reads EAGVAQSPRYKIIEKRQSVAFWCNPISGHATLYWYQQILGQGPKLLIQFQNNGVVDDSQLPKDRFSAERLKGVDSTLKIQPAKLEDSAVYLCASSPTTPDTQYFGPGTRLTVL.

This rearrangement joins TRBV12-3 or TRBV12-4 to TRBJ1-1; TRBD1 is a possible D gene (5 bases). V lost 2 bases to trimming and J lost 11 bases, with 15 bases between them. The CDR3 has 13 amino acids. The CDR3 protein is CASSLLGPPAAFF. As DNA, the CDR3 is TGTGCCAGCAGTTTATTGGGGCCTCCTGCCGCTTTCTTT.

The rearrangement links TRBV6-1 to TRBJ1-2, with 9 bases identical to TRBD1. The V gene end was trimmed by 4 bases and the J gene end by 1 base; junction bases not matched to a gene: 10. The CDR3 runs to 17 residues. Germline values: CDR1 MNHNS, CDR2 SASEGT. CDR3 sequence (DNA): TGTGCCAGCAGTGTGCAAACAGGGGGCTTCTTTAACTATGGCTACACCTTC. This sequence encodes CASSVQTGGFFNYGYTF.

The chain joins TRBV5-1 to TRBJ1-4; D may be TRBD1 (5 bases). The CDR3 is 16 residues long. Trimming left V 5 bases short and J 0 bases short, with 14 bases between. Germline values: CDR1 SGHRS, CDR2 YFSETQ. The CDR3 bases are TGCGCCAGCAGTTGGGACCCGGGGGCAACTAATGAAAAACTGTTTTTT. This encodes CASSWDPGATNEKLFF.

The J gene is TRBJ1-1, the V gene TRBV28; D not resolved. The CDR3 has 14 residues. Trimming left V 3 bases short and J 0 bases short, with 8 bases between. Germline-derived CDR1 and CDR2 are MDHEN and SYDVKM. This CDR3 is CASSFSGMNTEAFF. The CDR3 DNA reads TGTGCCAGCAGTTTCTCGGGTATGAACACTGAAGCTTTCTTT.

V and J are TRBV21-1 and TRBJ1-3; the table's D call of TRBD1 was not tested on the DNA. TRBV21-1 is assigned pseudogene status. CDR3 size: 14 residues. The CDR3 sequence is CASRDRGVGNTIYF. The CDR3 DNA reads as TGTGCCAGCAGAGACAGGGGGGTTGGAAACACCATATATTTT.

This clone has a single count. DNA of the CDR3: TGTGCCAGCAGCGAAGGAAGACTAGCGGGAGAGAACGAGCAGTACTTC. Amino acid sequence: CASSEGRLAGENEQYF. This chain uses TRBV21-1 with TRBJ2-7; the table's D gene call, TRBD2, was not cross checked with the DNA. TRBV21-1 is designated a pseudogene. The CDR3 sequence is 16 residues long.

The CDR3 spells CATSDRTGFTEAFF. CDR3 DNA sequence: TGTGCCACCAGTGACCGGACAGGGTTTACTGAAGCTTTCTTT. The gene calls are TRBV24-1 and TRBJ1-1, with TRBD1 identical over 8 bases. The CDR3 contains 14 residues. Germline loops: CDR1 KGHDR, CDR2 SFDVKD. V gave up 4 bases and J gave up 5 bases; unmatched junction bases: 5.

This clone was seen more than once but under ten times. The chain has TRBV6-4 and TRBJ2-3; 11 nucleotides line up with TRBD2. The CDR3 runs 17 residues. The V gene end was trimmed by 6 bases and the J gene end by 0 bases; junction bases not matched to a gene: 8. Germline assignment: CDR1 MRHNA and CDR2 SNTAGT. The CDR3: CASRRTGTSGSTDTQYF. The CDR3 DNA follows: TGTGCCAGCAGAAGGACAGGGACTAGCGGTAGCACAGATACGCAGTATTTT.

The chain recombines TRBV6-5 with TRBJ2-1, with 10 bases that match TRBD2. Germline lookup yields CDR1 MNHEY and CDR2 SVGAGI. V shed 6 bases and J 8 bases; nucleotides not matched to a gene: 4. This CDR3 comprises 13 residues. The CDR3 nucleotides are TGTGCCAGCAGGCTCACTAGCGGGGATGAGCAGTTCTTC. Protein product: CASRLTSGDEQFF.